Included here is one TCR beta chain sequence, with context. Its antigen is not identified. The data derive from a study of T cell responses to AZD1222 COVID-19 vaccine. General study results and limits: The CD4 TCRs associated with vaccination extended across spike and predominated at 160-218 and 743-854.

The V end lost 4 bases, the J end lost 0 bases, and 9 bases lay between the germline ends. This CDR3 contains 14 residues. CDR1 and CDR2 (germline): LNHDA, SQIVND (reference sequence). The data were produced by immunoSEQ multiplex PCR, yet TCRdb's version contains in-frame clones alone and is incomplete. The table has over 65,000 clones, less than 90% seen once. The TCR comes from an adult in good health. This specimen was peripheral blood, taken on day 0 of AZD1222 vaccination. The gene calls are TRBV19 and TRBJ1-2; D unresolved. This CDR3 reads CASSTPGTNYGYTF. Here the CDR3 DNA reads TGTGCCAGTAGTACCCCCGGGACTAACTATGGCTACACCTTC.